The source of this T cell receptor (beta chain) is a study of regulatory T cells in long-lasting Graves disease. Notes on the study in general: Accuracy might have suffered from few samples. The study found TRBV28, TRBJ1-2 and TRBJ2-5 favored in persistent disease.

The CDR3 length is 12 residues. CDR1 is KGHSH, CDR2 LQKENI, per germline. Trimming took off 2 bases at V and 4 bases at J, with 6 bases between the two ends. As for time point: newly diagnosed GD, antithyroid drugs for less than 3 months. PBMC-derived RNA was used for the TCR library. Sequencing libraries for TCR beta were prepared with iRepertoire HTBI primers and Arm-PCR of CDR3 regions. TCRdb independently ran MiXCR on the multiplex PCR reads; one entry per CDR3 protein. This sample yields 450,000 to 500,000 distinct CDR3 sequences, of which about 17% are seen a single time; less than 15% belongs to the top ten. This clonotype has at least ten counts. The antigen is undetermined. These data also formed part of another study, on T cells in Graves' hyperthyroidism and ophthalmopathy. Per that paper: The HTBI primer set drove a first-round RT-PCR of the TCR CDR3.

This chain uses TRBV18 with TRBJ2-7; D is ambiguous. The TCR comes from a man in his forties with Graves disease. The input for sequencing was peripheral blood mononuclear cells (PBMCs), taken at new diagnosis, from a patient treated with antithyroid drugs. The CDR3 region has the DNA TGTGCCAGCTCACCAACGGAGTACGAGCAGTACTTC. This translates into CASSPTEYEQYF.